The sequence of this T cell receptor beta chain was determined in a study of STAT5B mutations in CD4+ large granular lymphocyte leukemia. Looking at the study overall: The CDR3 'QG' motif was associated with a particular HLA allele among healthy donors.

This was a survey-level run. Generated by immunoSEQ multiplex PCR, the TCRdb table keeps only in-frame clones and is missing some. Of approximately 20,000 clones in the sample, approximately 84% were seen once. CDR1 and CDR2 (germline): LNHDA, SQIVND (reference sequence). V was pared by 7 bases and J by 6 bases, with 21 bases between. The CDR3 runs 15 residues. This chain connects TRBV19 to TRBJ1-2; D is perhaps TRBD1 (6 bases). The sequencing sample was made of CD4+ T cells from blood buffy coats. This TCR was sampled from a human donor in good health. The chain's CDR3 is CASIHSGATSDGYTF. The DNA of the CDR3 is TGTGCCAGTATTCACTCAGGGGCGACCTCGGATGGCTACACCTTC.